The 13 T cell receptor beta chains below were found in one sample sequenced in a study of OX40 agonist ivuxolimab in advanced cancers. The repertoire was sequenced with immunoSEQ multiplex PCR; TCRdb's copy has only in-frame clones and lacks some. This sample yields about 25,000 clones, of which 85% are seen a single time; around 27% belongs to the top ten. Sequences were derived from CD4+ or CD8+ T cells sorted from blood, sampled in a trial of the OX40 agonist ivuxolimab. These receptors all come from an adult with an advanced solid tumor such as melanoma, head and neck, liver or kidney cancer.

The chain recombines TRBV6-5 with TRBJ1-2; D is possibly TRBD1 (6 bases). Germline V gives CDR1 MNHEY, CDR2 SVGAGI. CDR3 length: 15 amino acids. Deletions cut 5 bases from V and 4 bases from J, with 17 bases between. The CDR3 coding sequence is TGTGCCAGCAGTCAGGGTGCGGAAGGGGGCTATGGCTACACCTTC. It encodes CASSQGAEGGYGYTF.

In DNA form, the CDR3 reads TGTGCCAGCAGTCTACAGGGCGGTTACCAACCCCAGCATTTT. Translation gives CASSLQGGYQPQHF. The V call is TRBV27, the J call TRBJ1-5; maybe TRBD1 (6 bases). Trimming took 5 bases from V and 10 from J, leaving 18 bases between them. From germline, CDR1 is MNHEY and CDR2 SMNVEV (reference sequence). This CDR3 is 14 amino acids long.

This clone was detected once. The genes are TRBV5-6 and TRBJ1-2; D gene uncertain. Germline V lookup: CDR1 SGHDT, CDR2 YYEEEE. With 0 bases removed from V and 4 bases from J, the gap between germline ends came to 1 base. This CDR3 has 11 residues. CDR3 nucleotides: TGTGCCAGCAGCTTGGGCTATGGCTACACCTTC. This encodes CASSLGYGYTF.

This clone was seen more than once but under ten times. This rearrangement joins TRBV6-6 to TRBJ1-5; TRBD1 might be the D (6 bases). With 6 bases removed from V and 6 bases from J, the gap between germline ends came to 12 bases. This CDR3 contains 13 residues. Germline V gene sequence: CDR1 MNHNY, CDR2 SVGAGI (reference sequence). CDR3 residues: CASSPTGSQPQHF. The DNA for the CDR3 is TGTGCCAGCAGCCCCACAGGGAGTCAGCCCCAGCATTTT.

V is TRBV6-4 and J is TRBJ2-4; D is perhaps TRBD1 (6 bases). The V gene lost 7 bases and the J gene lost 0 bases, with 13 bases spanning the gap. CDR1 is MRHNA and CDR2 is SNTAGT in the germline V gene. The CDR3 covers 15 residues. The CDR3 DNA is TGTGCCAGCAATCCCCAGGGGTTAGCCAAAAACATTCAGTACTTC. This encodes CASNPQGLAKNIQYF.

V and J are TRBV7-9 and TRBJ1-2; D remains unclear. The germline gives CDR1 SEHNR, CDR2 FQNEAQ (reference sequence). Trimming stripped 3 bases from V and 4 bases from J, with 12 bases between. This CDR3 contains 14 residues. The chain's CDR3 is CASSLSAGLYGYTF. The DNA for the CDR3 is TGTGCCAGCAGCTTGTCGGCGGGCCTCTATGGCTACACCTTC.

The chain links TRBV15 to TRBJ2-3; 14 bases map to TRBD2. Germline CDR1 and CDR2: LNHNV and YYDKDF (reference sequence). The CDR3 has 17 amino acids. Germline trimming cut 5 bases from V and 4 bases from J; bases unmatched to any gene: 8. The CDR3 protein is CATSGLTSGRDPDTQYF. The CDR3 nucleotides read TGTGCCACCAGCGGTCTGACTAGCGGGAGGGATCCAGATACGCAGTATTTT.

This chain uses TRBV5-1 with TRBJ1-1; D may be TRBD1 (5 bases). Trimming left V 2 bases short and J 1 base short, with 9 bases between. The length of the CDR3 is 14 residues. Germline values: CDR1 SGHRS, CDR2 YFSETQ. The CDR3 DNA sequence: TGCGCCAGCAGCTTATGGGGGACGAACACTGAAGCTTTCTTT. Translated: CASSLWGTNTEAFF.

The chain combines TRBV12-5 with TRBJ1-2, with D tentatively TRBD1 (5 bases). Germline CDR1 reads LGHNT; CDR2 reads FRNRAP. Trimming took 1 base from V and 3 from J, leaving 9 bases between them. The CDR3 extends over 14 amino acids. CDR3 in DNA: TGTGCTAGTGGTTTGGCGGGGGGGTACTATGGCTACACCTTC. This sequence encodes CASGLAGGYYGYTF.

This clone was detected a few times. This CDR3 is CASSNDRDEAFF. CDR3 in DNA: TGTGCCAGCAGCAACGACAGGGATGAAGCTTTCTTT. This chain links TRBV9 with TRBJ1-1; 7 bases fit TRBD1. Germline V gene data show CDR1 as SGDLS and CDR2 as YYNGEE. V lost 4 bases and J lost 7; bases outside the gene matches: 4. This CDR3 is built from 12 residues.

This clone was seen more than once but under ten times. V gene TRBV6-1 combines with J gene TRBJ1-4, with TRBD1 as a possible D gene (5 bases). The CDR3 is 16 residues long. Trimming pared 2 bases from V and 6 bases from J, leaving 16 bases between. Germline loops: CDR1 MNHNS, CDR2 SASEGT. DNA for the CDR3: TGTGCCAGCAGTGAAACCTCGGGGCAAGGGGATGAAAAACTGTTTTTT. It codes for CASSETSGQGDEKLFF.

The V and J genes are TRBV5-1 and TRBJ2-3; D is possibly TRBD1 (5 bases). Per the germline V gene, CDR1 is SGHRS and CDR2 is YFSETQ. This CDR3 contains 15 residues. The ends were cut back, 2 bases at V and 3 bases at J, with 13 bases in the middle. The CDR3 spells CASSFWGPMTDTQYF. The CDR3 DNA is TGCGCCAGCAGCTTCTGGGGCCCCATGACAGATACGCAGTATTTT.

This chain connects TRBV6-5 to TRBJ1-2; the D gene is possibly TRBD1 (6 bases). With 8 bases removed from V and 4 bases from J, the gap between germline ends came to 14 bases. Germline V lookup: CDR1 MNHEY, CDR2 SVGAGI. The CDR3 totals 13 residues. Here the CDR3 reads CASSQGLGYGYTF. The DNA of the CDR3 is TGTGCCAGCTCACAGGGTTTAGGCTATGGCTACACCTTC.